This T cell receptor beta chain came from a study of cytomegalovirus exposure and HLA in healthy donors (dated by TCRdb to about 2017). As for the study more broadly: In an earlier analysis of roughly 590 of the donors, roughly 300 Gb of sequence data and 90 million to 130 million unique TCR beta sequences from about 179 million T cells were reported. HLA typing included class I and class II loci at four-digit resolution. Four to six DR-DQ haplotypes were handled as single units for association and clustering, since linkage in the cohort was strong. The study aimed to test whether cataloging public T cell receptors could reveal signatures of past pathogen exposure. In addition to the first cohort of 500 to 850 subjects, a separate validation cohort of 120 different subjects was used. A later analysis re-examined previously published TCR beta repertoires from just over 650 donors and added high-resolution HLA genotyping to investigate patterns of TCR occurrence. An earlier analysis of some 500 of the donors applied high-throughput TCR beta sequencing to assess whether each TCR beta V gene segment acted as functional or pseudogenic. All discovery cohort repertoires had been generated using a single sequencing platform. On average, 235,054 unique TCR beta nucleotide sequences were sequenced per donor among 300 to 500 genotyped donors of the cohort, with roughly a sixth of those sequences being non-productive. In the later analysis, no new phenotypic data were used to find candidate immune exposures; instead, reliance was placed on TCR beta sequences and their occurrence across donors. The T cell repertoires of some 700 subjects were profiled by immunosequencing and related to cytomegalovirus serostatus. Typing coverage varied by locus: roughly 629-630 donors for A, B, C, DRB1 and DQB1; some 520 for DQA1; over 600 for DPA1; roughly 450 for DPB1. Donor age, sex, ethnicity and CMV serostatus were compiled alongside the repertoire data. In a later genetic analysis, genome-wide SNP genotypes for about 65% of the 666 donors were used, and that subset was treated as a discovery cohort. An early release covering 500 to 750 HLA-typed donors comprised roughly 300 gigabases of sequencing data and tens of millions of unique TCR sequences. To predict cytomegalovirus infection status, the study brought together high-throughput TCR immunosequencing, statistical association of individual TCRs with disease status, and machine learning. The genetic ancestry cluster associated with self-reported Caucasian donors included 81% of the 398 genotyped donors.

The cohort comprised 670 or so healthy bone marrow donors. All cohort members were sampled while nominally healthy, although unrecorded immune exposures were likely present. The donor tested CMV seronegative, placing the donor among the 350 or so seronegative members of the cohort. Each donor provided a peripheral blood sample, and peripheral blood mononuclear cells were used for TCR beta sequencing. Genomic DNA extraction from the blood cell samples was performed with the Qiagen DNeasy Blood Extraction Kit. Concerning this clone: The clone's antigen remains unknown. It has no much larger one-base neighbor in the sample; base qualities were not kept.

The research as a whole found: The classifier was reported to diagnose cytomegalovirus status with high specificity and sensitivity in both the original cohort and the validation cohort. A few of the identified cytomegalovirus-associated TCR beta chains were confirmed in vitro to be specific for cytomegalovirus antigens. At a false discovery rate of 0.05, a later analysis linked around 15,000 TCR beta sequences to specific HLA alleles. Compared with the approximately 600-donor mean, donors in an Asian-associated ancestry cluster had fewer N-insertions in productive TCRs, according to a later genetic analysis. Some IMGT-functional V segments, including TRBV6-2 and TRBV6-3, could not be distinguished by the 87-base-pair reads and were therefore excluded. A further reported finding was that TCR beta sequences accurately predicted the HLA-A and HLA-B alleles for most subjects in the first cohort. In a later analysis, TCR association rates were found to vary across HLA loci, with the most associated TCRs seen for DRB1 alleles and the fewest for HLA-C alleles. The sequencing pipeline was judged likely to have produced a cluster of highly shared sequence variants as a technical artifact. While some public TCRs were present in many individuals, most TCR sequences turned up only very rarely across donors. In a later analysis, HLA-associated TCR beta chains showed more clonal expansion and lower generation probabilities than non-associated chains that were equally common. According to a later analysis, parvovirus B19, influenza, CMV and Epstein-Barr virus appeared linked to several top co-occurrence clusters. Because counts were too low, around 17 rarely observed V segments, including chromosome 9 orphons, were left out of the earlier analysis of approximately 580 of the donors. This cohort had only TCR beta chains sequenced, and the lack of alpha or paired-chain data limited which features could be detected. When HLA alleles, especially DR and DQ, strongly co-occurred, TCR associations were difficult to assign to individual alleles. Broadly in line with IMGT annotations, most TCR beta V segments showed up in productive rearrangements about 87% or about 30% of the time in an earlier analysis of 587 of the donors. According to the authors, the approach could potentially be generalized to other disease states and immunological phenotypes. V-gene and J-gene trimming of TCR beta chains was associated with a missense DCLRE1C variant in a later genetic analysis, and the association was replicated in an independent cohort. Roughly uniform sequencing depth across donors was assumed in presence/absence analyses, although this assumption may not hold. CMV serostatus was the only immune exposure information available for the cohort. Because HLA typing was missing for some donors at each locus, association tests included only the typed subset. Correlated functional status among segregating V segments might be attributable to linkage disequilibrium, but an unknown experimental factor could not be ruled out. The study gave a list of 150 to 200 TCR beta chains associated with cytomegalovirus. According to a later analysis, most CMV-associated TCR beta chains appeared to be HLA-restricted, and the HLA associations seemed to be driven largely by CMV exposure.

Reading the germline V gene gives CDR1 SNHLY and CDR2 FYNNEI. Trimming takes 3 bases from V and 7 bases from J, and the germline ends sit 13 bases apart. CDR3 length: 14 amino acids, cysteine to phenylalanine. Only CDR3 DNA remains: 42 bases, in frame from the first base. Library prep was done by the immunoSEQ multiplex PCR assay. For the multiplex PCR, a mixture combining 60 forward primers for TCR Vbeta segments and 13 reverse primers for TCR Jbeta segments was used. Amplification of the CDR3 region of rearranged TCR beta genes was performed with a multiplex PCR assay on genomic DNA. On the Illumina HiSeq System, the amplified TCR beta libraries were sequenced as 87-base-pair reads. The source study handled its data this way. In a later analysis, 77 million or so unique TCR beta chains were counted across the roughly 610 repertoires, and around 10 million of these chains were shared by at least two donors. To remove PCR and sequencing errors, raw reads were error-corrected and collapsed into unique sequences using a nearest-neighbor algorithm that merged closely related sequences. V, D and J gene segments were assigned by aligning CDR3 sequences to IMGT reference sequences. For a sequence to be retained, a match of at least six nucleotides to both a V gene segment and a J gene segment was required. A rearrangement was called productive if the CDR3 had no stop codons and remained in frame with V and J, and every other rearrangement was called non-productive. Following IMGT convention, CDR3 was defined as the stretch from the second conserved V-encoded cysteine up to the conserved J-encoded phenylalanine. Sequences without an unambiguous match to a single V gene segment were excluded from the earlier analysis of about 630 of the donors. An earlier analysis of some 500 of the donors classified V segments as functional when productive rearrangements were above 56.7% and as segregating when the standard deviation between donors was above 5%. A statistical classification framework was built to diagnose cytomegalovirus status from the catalog of TCR beta chain sequences. In a later analysis, TCR nucleotide sequences were compared against IMGT/GENE-DB human TR gene sequences so that V and J genes could be assigned. The TCRdist pipeline was used in a later analysis to assign CDR3 sequences and most-parsimonious VDJ recombination scenarios. In a later analysis, each TCR beta chain was defined by its CDR3 amino acid sequence together with its V-gene family, and reads lacking a unique V-gene family were excluded. A later analysis removed 592 highly shared, low-generation-probability nucleotide sequences to deal with suspected cross-contamination and a sequencing artifact. In a later analysis, a clonal expansion index for each public chain was calculated from normalized within-repertoire ranks of inferred template counts. In a later analysis, generation probabilities were computed using a VDJ recombination model fitted to out-of-frame rearrangements, and the results were checked against IGoR. A later analysis scored TCR-TCR, TCR-HLA and TCR-CMV co-occurrence with hypergeometric tests, applying a repertoire-size bias correction to TCR pairs. To estimate false discovery rates, a later analysis permuted the HLA or CMV assignments 20 times. In a later analysis, co-occurring TCRs were grouped using DBSCAN, and TCRdist sequence similarity was added for clustering within HLA-allele-positive subsets. Repertoires with fewer than 30,000 or more than 120,000 public chains, plus five repertoires with anomalous nucleotide sharing, were excluded from co-occurrence clustering. This immuneACCESS table, as held by TCRdb, lists in-frame sequences with V and J called but not all clones. Of the missing ones, under half trace to an unresolved V gene in checked studies; the others have no known cause. V and J calls and clone size come straight from that table; D and trimming were deduced from the DNA. Present in this sample are under 200,000 clones, 80% to 85% of which were seen just once. About 1.7% of the sample goes to the ten largest clones.

What was sequenced was PBMCs. The chain links TRBV2 with TRBJ1-5, and possibly TRBD1, on 5 matching bases. The receptor was isolated from a woman between 18 and 29 years old in good health and CMV-seronegative. The CDR3: CASSDQGSPQPQHF. The sequenced DNA is TGTGCCAGCAGTGACCAGGGCAGTCCCCAGCCCCAGCATTTT. Reference TRBV2 and TRBJ1-5 proteins supply the regions before and after the CDR3; the full variable domain is: EPEVTQTPSHQVTQMGQEVILRCVPISNHLYFYWYRQILGQKVEFLVSFYNNEISEKSEIFDDQFSVERPDGSNFTLKIRSTKLEDSAMYFCASSDQGSPQPQHFGDGTRLSIL.